This T cell receptor beta chain was identified during a study of tumor-infiltrating lymphocytes in primary liver carcinoma. With respect to this clonotype: One end of the junction fails to match germline, which may point to a read error.

From unsorted bulk tissue weighing about 17-30 mg, DNA and RNA were co-extracted. Total RNA (approximately 0.5 ug) served as template for TCR beta cDNA synthesis primed by a constant-region primer. ARM-PCR, slightly modified, supplied the TCR beta libraries through three nested multiplex PCR rounds. In TCRdb, the multiplex PCR reads were re-called with MiXCR into one record per CDR3 protein. Counted here are roughly 80,000 distinct CDR3 sequences, approximately 69% occurring once; the ten biggest clones make up about 25%. The TCR originated in a man in his forties with primary liver carcinoma and hepatitis B virus infection. The source material was tumor-adjacent normal liver tissue.

CDR3 region: CASRPTDTGGSYNERFF. The CDR3 DNA reads TGTGCCAGCAGACCCACAGATACGGGTGGCTCCTACAATGAGCGGTTCTTC. This sequence joins TRBV6-6 and TRBJ2-1; D remains unclear. The CDR3 contains 17 residues. Germline V gene data show CDR1 as MNHNY and CDR2 as SVGAGI (reference sequence).